This entry lists 27 T cell receptor beta chains sequenced from one sample in a study of T cells in narcolepsy. The repertoire was sequenced with immunoSEQ multiplex PCR; TCRdb's copy has only in-frame clones and lacks some. The sample holds around 35,000 clones, 82% seen once. Sequencing used CD45RA- memory CD4+ T cells from PBMCs. These receptors all stem from a human donor with narcolepsy.

The rearrangement links TRBV12-1 to TRBJ1-4. TRBV12-1 represents a pseudogene. CDR3 length equals 16 residues. The CDR3 nucleotides read TGTGCCAGCAGCTCGGGACCTCAAAGCCTTAATGAAAAACTGTTTTTT. Residues: CASSSGPQSLNEKLFF.

The chain links TRBV27 to TRBJ2-1; 11 bases match TRBD2. Germline CDR1 and CDR2: MNHEY and SMNVEV (reference sequence). This CDR3 comprises 16 residues. With 8 bases clipped from V and 4 bases from J, the junction kept 10 bases outside the gene matches. The CDR3 reads CASRRVTSGVYNEQFF. Here the CDR3 DNA reads TGTGCCAGCCGAAGAGTGACTAGCGGGGTTTACAATGAGCAGTTCTTC.

The V call is TRBV2, the J call TRBJ2-7; TRBD1 aligns across 7 bases. Germline CDR1 SNHLY, CDR2 FYNNEI. After removal of 4 bases from V and 0 bases from J, the junction contained 3 bases not matched to a gene. CDR3 length: 14 residues. CDR3 nucleotide sequence: TGTGCCAGCAGTGGGGGACAGTACTCCTACGAGCAGTACTTC. This sequence encodes CASSGGQYSYEQYF.

This clone was picked up one time. The chain combines TRBV5-4 with TRBJ2-7; TRBD1 might be the D (6 bases). There are 14 residues in the CDR3. With 0 bases removed from V and 3 bases from J, the gap between germline ends came to 10 bases. CDR1 and CDR2 from the germline V gene are SGHNT and YYREEE (reference sequence). CDR3 in amino acids: CASSLAGADYEQYF. The DNA of the CDR3 is TGTGCCAGCAGCTTGGCAGGGGCGGACTACGAGCAGTACTTC.

V gene TRBV27 combines with J gene TRBJ2-1; the match to TRBD1 covers 9 bases. The CDR3 length is 13 residues. V was clipped by 5 bases and J by 7 bases; unmatched bases: 3. CDR1 and CDR2 from the germline V gene are MNHEY and SMNVEV (reference sequence). The CDR3 nucleotides read TGTGCCAGCAGTCCGGACAGGGGTAATGAGCAGTTCTTC. Its translation is CASSPDRGNEQFF.

The V call is TRBV18, the J call TRBJ2-7, with D possibly matching TRBD2 (5 bases). Germline V gives CDR1 KGHSH, CDR2 LQKENI. The CDR3 is 15 amino acids. The V gene lost 1 base and the J gene lost 2 bases, with 12 bases spanning the gap. For the CDR3, the DNA is TGTGCCAGCTCACCACAGGACTCAGGAGCCTACGAGCAGTACTTC. Translating gives CASSPQDSGAYEQYF.

This clone has only a few counts. This chain uses TRBV6-6 with TRBJ2-1, with D maybe TRBD1 (5 bases). The V gene's germline CDR1 is MNHNY and CDR2 SVGAGI (reference sequence). The V gene lost 2 bases and the J gene lost 13 bases, with 21 bases spanning the gap. The CDR3 totals 15 residues. In nucleotides, the CDR3 is TGTGCCAGCAGTTACGACCAGGGCCCCCGGGTGAAACAGTTCTTC. Protein product: CASSYDQGPRVKQFF.

The CDR3 protein is CASSLGRYEQYF. CDR3 sequence (DNA): TGTGCCAGCAGCTTGGGTAGGTACGAGCAGTACTTC. The genes are TRBV5-7 and TRBJ2-7; D gene ambiguous. TRBV5-7 is filed as an ORF, its function uncertain. The CDR3 runs to 12 residues. V was shortened by 0 bases and J by 4 bases, with 5 bases between the two germline ends.

The rearrangement joins TRBV25-1 to TRBJ2-7; TRBD1 or TRBD2 may be the D gene (5 bases each). Trimming cost V 2 bases and J 0 bases, with 11 bases left between them. The CDR3 loop spans 15 amino acids. Germline-derived CDR1 and CDR2 are MGHDK and SYGVNS. The CDR3 nucleotides read TGTGCCAGCAGTGAAATCTGGGGGTCCTCCTACGAGCAGTACTTC. Amino acids: CASSEIWGSSYEQYF.

The chain recombines TRBV5-1 with TRBJ1-1, with D unresolved. Germline CDR1 SGHRS, CDR2 YFSETQ. The CDR3 length is 15 residues. V was pared by 6 bases and J by 1 base, with 16 bases between. CDR3 loop: CASTVDGRWNTEAFF. The CDR3 region has the DNA TGCGCCAGCACTGTGGACGGTCGGTGGAACACTGAAGCTTTCTTT.

This chain links TRBV6-1 with TRBJ1-1; D possibly corresponds to TRBD1 (5 bases). The CDR3 runs to 12 residues. Deletions cut 6 bases from V and 3 bases from J, with 8 bases between. Germline loops: CDR1 MNHNS, CDR2 SASEGT. This chain's CDR3 is CASRLGDTEAFF. The CDR3 DNA reads as TGTGCCAGCAGGTTGGGGGACACTGAAGCTTTCTTT.

The chain joins TRBV19 to TRBJ1-5; TRBD1 matches 9 bases. CDR3 length equals 13 residues. Germline V lookup: CDR1 LNHDA, CDR2 SQIVND (reference sequence). V shed 5 bases, J shed 4 bases, and the junction held 0 bases outside the gene matches. This CDR3 reads CASSGTGNQPQHF. In nucleotides, the CDR3 is TGTGCCAGTAGTGGGACAGGGAATCAGCCCCAGCATTTT. The entire variable domain, with the rest obtained from reference TRBV19 and TRBJ1-5, is as follows: DGGITQSPKYLFRKEGQNVTLSCEQNLNHDAMYWYRQDPGQGLRLIYYSQIVNDFQKGDIAEGYSVSREKKESFPLTVTSAQKNPTAFYLCASSGTGNQPQHFGDGTRLSIL.

DNA for the CDR3: TGTGCCAGCAGCGTGTCCTCTGGAAACACCATATATTTT. Its protein product is CASSVSSGNTIYF. The chain carries TRBV11-1 and TRBJ1-3; D gene ambiguous. The V end was cut by 5 bases, the J end by 0 bases, with 5 bases between. The length of the CDR3 is 13 residues. CDR1 is SGHAT, CDR2 FQDESV, per germline (reference sequence).

V and J are TRBV12-2 and TRBJ2-2; the DNA was not used to check the table's D call, TRBD1. TRBV12-2 is given as a pseudogene. The CDR3 contains 16 residues. CDR3: CASRLPPGEGTGELFF. CDR3 DNA: TGTGCAAGTCGCTTACCCCCAGGGGAAGGGACCGGGGAGCTGTTTTTT.

This chain connects TRBV7-6 to TRBJ2-1; possibly TRBD2 for D (6 bases). Germline V gene data show CDR1 as SGHVS and CDR2 as FNYEAQ. This CDR3 has 15 residues. Trimming stripped 5 bases from V and 4 bases from J, with 15 bases between. CDR3 in amino acids: CASSVGGVLYNEQFF. CDR3 bases: TGTGCCAGCAGCGTAGGAGGGGTACTATACAATGAGCAGTTCTTC.

The rearrangement links TRBV5-6 to TRBJ1-6; perhaps TRBD1 as D (6 bases). The germline V and J ends were trimmed by 4 bases and 11 bases, with 16 bases remaining between them. Looked up from germline, CDR1 is SGHDT and CDR2 is YYEEEE. The CDR3 is 14 residues long. CDR3 nucleotides: TGTGCCAGCAGCCCTCTGAGACAGGATCCACCCCTCCACTTT. Translated: CASSPLRQDPPLHF.

The V gene is TRBV25-1, the J gene TRBJ1-1; D is possibly TRBD1 (6 bases). V gave up 11 bases and J gave up 8 bases, with 18 bases separating them. Germline V lookup: CDR1 MGHDK, CDR2 SYGVNS. The CDR3 is 12 residues long. In DNA form, the CDR3 reads TGTGCCTCTGGCCTACGGGGGCCCGAAGCTTTCTTT. This translates into CASGLRGPEAFF.

This clone appeared a few times. Sequence at one end of the junction differs from germline and may be a read error. This rearrangement joins TRBV7-7 to TRBJ1-1; D is possibly TRBD1 (5 bases). Germline CDR1 is SSHAT and CDR2 is FNYEAQ (reference sequence). CDR3 length: 15 amino acids. CDR3 loop: CASSYKLGENTEAFF. The CDR3 coding sequence is TGTGCTAGCAGCTATAAGCTGGGGGAGAACACTGAAGCTTTCTTT.

The CDR3 loop reads CASSFDTGELFF. The CDR3 DNA reads TGTGCCAGCAGCTTCGACACCGGGGAGCTGTTTTTT. The rearrangement uses TRBV5-4 and TRBJ2-2; D ambiguous. V gave up 2 bases and J gave up 3 bases, with 2 bases separating them. The CDR3 sequence is 12 residues long. Germline-derived CDR1 and CDR2 are SGHNT and YYREEE (reference sequence).

V and J are TRBV5-1 and TRBJ1-1; D remains ambiguous. Trimming shortened V by 2 bases and J by 3 bases, and 5 bases separated the two germline ends. The germline V gene has CDR1 SGHRS and CDR2 YFSETQ. The CDR3 extends over 12 amino acids. The DNA for the CDR3 is TGCGCCAGCAGCTTTGGTGACACTGAAGCTTTCTTT. It yields the protein CASSFGDTEAFF. Full variable domain (missing parts from reference TRBV5-1 and TRBJ1-1): KAGVTQTPRYLIKTRGQQVTLSCSPISGHRSVSWYQQTPGQGLQFLFEYFSETQRNKGNFPGRFSGRQFSNSRSEMNVSTLELGDSALYLCASSFGDTEAFFGQGTRLTVV.

In its sample, this clone was seen a few times. The DNA of the CDR3 is TGCGCCAGCAGCTTGGGGTCAGAACTGGATGGAGCTTTCTTT. Translation gives CASSLGSELDGAFF. The chain uses TRBV5-1 and TRBJ1-1; D unclear. Germline CDR1 is SGHRS and CDR2 is YFSETQ. This CDR3 has 14 residues. Trimming pared 0 bases from V and 10 bases from J, leaving 16 bases between.

The genes are TRBV2 and TRBJ1-2; D is unresolved. Germline CDR1 is SNHLY and CDR2 is FYNNEI. V gave up 6 bases and J gave up 4 bases, with 12 bases separating them. The CDR3 runs to 13 residues. The CDR3 DNA follows: TGTGCCAGCAGCCCCGGCTGGAGCTATGGCTACACCTTC. Translating gives CASSPGWSYGYTF. The variable domain in full, with the rest retrieved from reference TRBV2 and TRBJ1-2, is EPEVTQTPSHQVTQMGQEVILRCVPISNHLYFYWYRQILGQKVEFLVSFYNNEISEKSEIFDDQFSVERPDGSNFTLKIRSTKLEDSAMYFCASSPGWSYGYTFGSGTRLTVV.

A single count supports this clone. Different DNA sequences within this sample yield the same CDR3. The chain employs TRBV12-5 and TRBJ2-2; TRBD1 agrees at 7 bases. Germline CDR1 reads LGHNT; CDR2 reads FRNRAP. The CDR3 sequence is 17 residues long. Losses at the gene ends were 5 bases for V and 7 bases for J; bases not matched to a gene: 16. The CDR3 loop is CASGPAKGARVVGELFF. The CDR3 DNA reads as TGTGCTAGTGGTCCGGCCAAGGGGGCGCGGGTCGTCGGGGAGCTGTTTTTT.

The chain couples TRBV19 to TRBJ1-4; TRBD1 matches at 7 bases. The CDR3 covers 14 residues. Germline assignment: CDR1 LNHDA and CDR2 SQIVND (reference sequence). V lost 0 bases to trimming and J lost 8 bases; unmatched junction nucleotides: 3. The CDR3 here is CASSIEGGGEKLFF. The CDR3 DNA sequence: TGTGCCAGTAGTATAGAAGGGGGCGGCGAAAAACTGTTTTTT.

This rearrangement joins TRBV7-8 to TRBJ1-3; perhaps TRBD1 as D (5 bases). With 0 bases removed from V and 2 bases from J, the gap between germline ends came to 14 bases. This CDR3 has 17 residues. The germline V gene encodes CDR1 SGHVS and CDR2 FQNEAQ. CDR3 sequence (DNA): TGTGCCAGCAGCTTAGCGCGGCAGGGTCCCCCTGGAAACACCATATATTTT. It encodes CASSLARQGPPGNTIYF.

This clone appeared once. This chain uses TRBV18 with TRBJ1-2; D may be TRBD1 (5 bases). Germline V gene sequence: CDR1 KGHSH, CDR2 LQKENI. The V and J ends lost 0 bases and 9 bases respectively, with 8 bases between them. This CDR3 contains 12 residues. In nucleotides, the CDR3 is TGTGCCAGCTCACCACCGAAGGGGAGCTACACCTTC. Translated, it gives CASSPPKGSYTF.

This rearrangement joins TRBV6-1 to TRBJ1-1; 12 nucleotides agree with TRBD1. The CDR3 spans 14 residues. Per germline, CDR1 MNHNS and CDR2 SASEGT. J was trimmed by 5 bases and V by 6 bases; bases with no gene match: 4. CDR3 protein: CASRGQGAITEAFF. The DNA of the CDR3 is TGTGCCAGCAGGGGACAGGGGGCTATTACTGAAGCTTTCTTT.